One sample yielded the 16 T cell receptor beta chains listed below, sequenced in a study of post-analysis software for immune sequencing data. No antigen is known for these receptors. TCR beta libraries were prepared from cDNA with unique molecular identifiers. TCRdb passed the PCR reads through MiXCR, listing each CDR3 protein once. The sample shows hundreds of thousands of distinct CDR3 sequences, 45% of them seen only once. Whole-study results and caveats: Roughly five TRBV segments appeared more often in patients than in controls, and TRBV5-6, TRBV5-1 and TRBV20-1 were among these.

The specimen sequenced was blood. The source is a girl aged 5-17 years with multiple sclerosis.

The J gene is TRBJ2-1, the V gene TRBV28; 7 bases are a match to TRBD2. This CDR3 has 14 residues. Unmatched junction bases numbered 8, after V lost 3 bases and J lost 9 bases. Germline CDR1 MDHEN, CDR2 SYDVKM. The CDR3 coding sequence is TGTGCCAGCAGTTTGGCGGGAGATAGGACTGAGCAGTTCTTC. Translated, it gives CASSLAGDRTEQFF.

The CDR3 region is CASSSPGYGGNEKLFF. CDR3 sequence (DNA): TGTGCCAGCAGTTCCCCCGGTTATGGAGGAAATGAAAAACTGTTTTTT. J is TRBJ1-4 and V is TRBV6-5; D remains unclear. The CDR3 sequence is 16 residues long. From germline, CDR1 is MNHEY and CDR2 SVGAGI. V shed 4 bases and J shed 5 bases, with 17 bases lying between them.

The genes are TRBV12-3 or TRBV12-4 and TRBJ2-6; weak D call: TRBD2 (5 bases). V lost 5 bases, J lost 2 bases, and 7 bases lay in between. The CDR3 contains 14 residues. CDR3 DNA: TGTGCCAGCAGTACACTAGCTGGGGCCAACGTCCTGACTTTC. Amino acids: CASSTLAGANVLTF.

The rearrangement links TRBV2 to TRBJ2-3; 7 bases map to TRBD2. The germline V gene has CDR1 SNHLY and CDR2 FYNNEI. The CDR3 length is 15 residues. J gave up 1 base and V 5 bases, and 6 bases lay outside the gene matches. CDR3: CASSHVTSGTDTQYF. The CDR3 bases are TGTGCCAGCAGTCATGTTACTAGCGGCACAGATACGCAGTATTTT.

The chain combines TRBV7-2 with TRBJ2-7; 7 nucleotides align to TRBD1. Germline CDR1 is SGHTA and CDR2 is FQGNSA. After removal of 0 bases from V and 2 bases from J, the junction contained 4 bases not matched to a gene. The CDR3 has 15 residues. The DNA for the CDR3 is TGTGCCAGCAGCTTAGCAGGACAGGCTCCCTACGAGCAGTACTTC. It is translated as CASSLAGQAPYEQYF.

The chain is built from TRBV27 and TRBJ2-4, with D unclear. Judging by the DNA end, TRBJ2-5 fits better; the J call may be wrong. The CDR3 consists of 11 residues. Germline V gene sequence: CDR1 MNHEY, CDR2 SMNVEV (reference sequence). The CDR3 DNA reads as TGTGCCAGCAGACGGGAAGAGACCCAGTACTTC. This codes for CASRREETQYF.

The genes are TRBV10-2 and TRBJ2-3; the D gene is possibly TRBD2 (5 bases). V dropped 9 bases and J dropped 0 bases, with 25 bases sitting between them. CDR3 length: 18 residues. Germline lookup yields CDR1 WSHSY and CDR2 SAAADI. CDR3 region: CASYSPAGPGRSTDTQYF. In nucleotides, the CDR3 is TGCGCCAGTTACAGCCCGGCAGGCCCGGGAAGAAGCACAGATACGCAGTATTTT.

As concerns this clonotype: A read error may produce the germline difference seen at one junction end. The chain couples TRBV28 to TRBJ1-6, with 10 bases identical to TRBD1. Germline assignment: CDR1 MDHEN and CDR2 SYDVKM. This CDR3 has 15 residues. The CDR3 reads CASSLGQGFNSPPHF. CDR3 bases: TGTGCCAGCAGTTTGGGACAGGGGTTTAATTCACCCCCCCACTTT.

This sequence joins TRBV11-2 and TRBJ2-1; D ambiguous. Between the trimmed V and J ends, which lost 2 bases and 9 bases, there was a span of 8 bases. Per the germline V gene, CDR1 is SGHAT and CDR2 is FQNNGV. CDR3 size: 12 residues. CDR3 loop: CASSLYPTEQFF. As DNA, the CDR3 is TGTGCCAGCAGCTTATATCCCACTGAGCAGTTCTTC.

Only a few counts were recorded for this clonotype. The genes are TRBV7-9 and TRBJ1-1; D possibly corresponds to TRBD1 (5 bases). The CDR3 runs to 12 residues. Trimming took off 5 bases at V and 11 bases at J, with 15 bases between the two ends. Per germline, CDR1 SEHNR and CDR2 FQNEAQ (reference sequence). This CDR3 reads CASSRFPRDAFF. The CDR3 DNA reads TGTGCCAGCAGCCGGTTTCCCAGGGATGCTTTCTTT.

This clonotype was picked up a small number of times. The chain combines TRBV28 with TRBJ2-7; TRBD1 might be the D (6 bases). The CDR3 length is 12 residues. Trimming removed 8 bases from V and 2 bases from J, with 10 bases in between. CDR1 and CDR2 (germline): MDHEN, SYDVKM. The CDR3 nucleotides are TGTGCCAGCCACACAGGGACCTACGAGCAGTACTTC. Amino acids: CASHTGTYEQYF.

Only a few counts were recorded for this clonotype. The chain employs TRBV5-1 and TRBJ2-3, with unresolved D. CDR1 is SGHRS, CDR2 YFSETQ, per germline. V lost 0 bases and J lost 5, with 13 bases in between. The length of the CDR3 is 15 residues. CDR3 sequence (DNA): TGCGCCAGCAGCTTGGGTCCTCGCCACCTAGATACGCAGTATTTT. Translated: CASSLGPRHLDTQYF. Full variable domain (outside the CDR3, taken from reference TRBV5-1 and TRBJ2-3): KAGVTQTPRYLIKTRGQQVTLSCSPISGHRSVSWYQQTPGQGLQFLFEYFSETQRNKGNFPGRFSGRQFSNSRSEMNVSTLELGDSALYLCASSLGPRHLDTQYFGPGTRLTVL.

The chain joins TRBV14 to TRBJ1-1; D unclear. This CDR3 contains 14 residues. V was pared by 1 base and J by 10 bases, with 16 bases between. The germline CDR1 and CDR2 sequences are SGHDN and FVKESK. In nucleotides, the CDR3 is TGTGCCAGCAGCCAAGTTACTGGAGTAGCCGTAGCTTTCTTT. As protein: CASSQVTGVAVAFF. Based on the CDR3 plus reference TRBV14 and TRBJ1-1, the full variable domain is EAGVTQFPSHSVIEKGQTVTLRCDPISGHDNLYWYRRVMGKEIKFLLHFVKESKQDESGMPNNRFLAERTGGTYSTLKVQPAELEDSGVYFCASSQVTGVAVAFFGQGTRLTVV.

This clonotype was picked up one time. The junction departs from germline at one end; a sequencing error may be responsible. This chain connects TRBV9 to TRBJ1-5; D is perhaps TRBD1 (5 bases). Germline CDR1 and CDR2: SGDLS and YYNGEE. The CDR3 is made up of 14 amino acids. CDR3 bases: TGTGCCGGCAGCCCCGGGGCTAGCAATCAGCCCCAGCATTTT. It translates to CAGSPGASNQPQHF.

As DNA, the CDR3 is TGTGCCAGCAGCTTCAACAGGGGGGATGGCTACACCTTC. It is translated as CASSFNRGDGYTF. The chain recombines TRBV7-2 with TRBJ1-2; 8 nucleotides match TRBD1. V dropped 3 bases and J dropped 6; count of bases not matched to a gene: 3. Looked up from germline, CDR1 is SGHTA and CDR2 is FQGNSA. CDR3 length equals 13 residues.

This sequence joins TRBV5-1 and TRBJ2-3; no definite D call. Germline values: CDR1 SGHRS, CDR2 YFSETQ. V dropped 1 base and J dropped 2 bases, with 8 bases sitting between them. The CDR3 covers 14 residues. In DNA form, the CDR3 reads TGCGCCAGCAGCTTGACCCGCTACACAGATACGCAGTATTTT. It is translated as CASSLTRYTDTQYF.